This paragraph reports one T cell receptor (beta chain). TCRdb keeps only in-frame clones here, not all; method: immunoSEQ multiplex PCR. There are about 140,000 clones in the sample; about 92% occur only once, and 7.5% to 9.5% lies in the top ten. CDR3 size: 14 residues. J gave up 7 bases and V 8 bases, and 10 bases lay outside the gene matches. Germline V gene data show CDR1 as MNHEY and CDR2 as SVGAGI. These data are taken from a study of T cell responses to AZD1222 COVID-19 vaccine. This chain connects TRBV6-5 to TRBJ1-5, with 8 bases matching TRBD1. Sequences were derived from peripheral blood, sampled on day 0 of AZD1222 vaccination. The clonotype originates from an adult in good health. CDR3: CASEDPAGGQPQHF. The CDR3 DNA reads as TGTGCCAGCGAAGATCCCGCAGGGGGCCAGCCCCAGCATTTT.